These 32 T cell receptor beta chains came from one sample sequenced in a study of T-cell memory formation after mild COVID-19. One entry per CDR3 protein, called by TCRdb with MiXCR from the 5' RACE reads. This table holds 400,000 or so distinct CDR3 sequences, roughly 20% found once. The specimen was PBMCs or a T cell subset sorted from them (not recorded which). The receptors were gathered from an adult woman who had mild COVID-19 (a few samples of this study predate the infection). Cell type and time point are not known.

This clonotype appeared a few times. The V and J genes are TRBV3-1 and TRBJ2-7; maybe TRBD1 (6 bases). Trimming took off 4 bases at V and 5 bases at J, with 12 bases between the two ends. CDR1 LGHDT and CDR2 YNNKEL come from the germline V gene (reference sequence). The CDR3 consists of 13 residues. The DNA for the CDR3 is TGTGCCAGCAGCCTGAAGGGGGTAAACGAGCAGTACTTC. Its protein is CASSLKGVNEQYF.

In its sample, this clonotype was seen a few times. This chain links TRBV28 with TRBJ1-1; D not resolved. From germline, CDR1 is MDHEN and CDR2 SYDVKM. V lost 8 bases to trimming and J lost 5 bases, with 12 bases between them. The CDR3 extends over 12 amino acids. CDR3 in amino acids: CASQMGGTEAFF. CDR3 DNA: TGTGCCAGCCAGATGGGCGGGACTGAAGCTTTCTTT.

V usage is TRBV5-1 and J usage is TRBJ2-5, with unresolved D. Trimming left V 4 bases short and J 1 base short, with 11 bases between. The germline gives CDR1 SGHRS, CDR2 YFSETQ. This CDR3 spans 14 amino acids. The CDR3 is CASSKQPPQETQYF. The CDR3, as DNA: TGCGCCAGCAGCAAACAGCCGCCCCAAGAGACCCAGTACTTC.

This clonotype has only one observation. This sequence joins TRBV24-1 and TRBJ2-1; TRBD2 agrees at 7 bases. CDR1 and CDR2 (germline): KGHDR, SFDVKD. CDR3 size: 12 residues. Unmatched junction bases numbered 12, after V lost 8 bases and J lost 15 bases. This chain's CDR3 is CATTDPGLRWFF. The CDR3 bases are TGTGCCACCACCGATCCGGGACTACGGTGGTTCTTC.

This clonotype was observed a few times. This chain links TRBV2 with TRBJ2-7, with TRBD1 matching over 9 bases. V lost 4 bases to trimming and J lost 7 bases; unmatched junction nucleotides: 11. The germline V gene has CDR1 SNHLY and CDR2 FYNNEI. CDR3 size: 15 residues. The CDR3 protein is CASSGAGTGSDEQYF. CDR3 bases: TGTGCCAGCAGTGGGGCCGGGACAGGGTCGGATGAGCAGTACTTC.

This clonotype has just a few counts. The chain is built from TRBV5-1 and TRBJ1-2, with 7 nucleotides matching TRBD1. The CDR3 consists of 15 residues. Germline CDR1 reads SGHRS; CDR2 reads YFSETQ. The ends lost 4 bases at V and 3 bases at J; junction bases unmatched: 9. CDR3 nucleotides: TGCGCCAGCAGCCGCAAGACCCAGGGGGACTATGGCTACACCTTC. Translation gives CASSRKTQGDYGYTF.

Only a few counts were recorded for this clonotype. The chain combines TRBV7-6 with TRBJ2-7, with a possible D match to TRBD1 (6 bases). The germline V and J ends were trimmed by 1 base and 2 bases, with 12 bases remaining between them. The CDR3 runs 15 residues. The germline V gene has CDR1 SGHVS and CDR2 FNYEAQ. CDR3: CASSLGARGTYEQYF. The CDR3 DNA is TGTGCCAGCAGCTTAGGTGCCAGGGGAACCTACGAGCAGTACTTC. The full variable domain, in which reference TRBV7-6 and TRBJ2-7 provide the parts outside the CDR3, is GAGVSQSPRYKVTKRGQDVALRCDPISGHVSLYWYRQALGQGPEFLTYFNYEAQQDKSGLPNDRFSAERPEGSISTLTIQRTEQRDSAMYRCASSLGARGTYEQYFGPGTRLTVT.

CDR3 residues: CASRGVRDRERPYTF. As DNA, the CDR3 is TGTGCCAGCAGGGGGGTCCGGGACAGGGAACGGCCCTACACCTTC. This chain joins TRBV2 and TRBJ1-2, with 9 bases fitting TRBD1. Trimming took 6 bases from V and 10 from J; bases not matched to a gene: 15. The germline gives CDR1 SNHLY, CDR2 FYNNEI. This CDR3 has 15 residues.

V usage is TRBV12-3 or TRBV12-4 and J usage is TRBJ2-3; no clear D. This CDR3 has 16 residues. The V and J ends lost 6 bases and 6 bases respectively, with 22 bases between them. CDR3 sequence reads: CASSPDPRAMLDTQYF. The CDR3 coding sequence is TGTGCCAGCAGCCCCGATCCCCGGGCCATGCTGGATACGCAGTATTTT.

The rearrangement uses TRBV14 and TRBJ2-1; a possible D gene is TRBD2 (6 bases). The CDR3 is 16 residues long. Germline-derived CDR1 and CDR2 are SGHDN and FVKESK. V was trimmed by 3 bases and J by 0 bases, leaving 12 bases between them. Here the CDR3 reads CASSHFRDFSYNEQFF. CDR3 DNA sequence: TGTGCCAGCAGCCACTTCCGGGACTTCTCCTACAATGAGCAGTTCTTC.

In its sample, this clonotype was seen a few times. The V call is TRBV9, the J call TRBJ2-5; D is tentatively TRBD1 or TRBD2 (5 bases each). The CDR3 extends over 16 amino acids. Germline V gene sequence: CDR1 SGDLS, CDR2 YYNGEE. V was pared by 3 bases and J by 1 base, with 16 bases between. The CDR3 DNA reads as TGTGCCAGCAGCGAGACCCCGAGGGGCTTCCAAGAGACCCAGTACTTC. It codes for CASSETPRGFQETQYF.

This clonotype has just a few counts. The rearrangement links TRBV29-1 to TRBJ1-1, with 9 bases identical to TRBD1. The CDR3 has 15 residues. V trimming: 5 bases; J trimming: 1 base; junction bases outside the gene matches: 8. CDR1 SQVTM and CDR2 ANQGSEA come from the germline V gene. This CDR3 reads CSVRPGQGANTEAFF. The DNA for the CDR3 is TGCAGCGTTCGGCCGGGACAGGGAGCGAACACTGAAGCTTTCTTT.

The V call is TRBV6-5, the J call TRBJ2-5; no definite D call. Trimming left V 0 bases short and J 1 base short, with 9 bases between. The CDR3 runs to 15 residues. Germline V lookup: CDR1 MNHEY, CDR2 SVGAGI. DNA for the CDR3: TGTGCCAGCAGTTACTCCACAGAAACCCAAGAGACCCAGTACTTC. Translation gives CASSYSTETQETQYF.

This clonotype has a handful of counts. V usage is TRBV27 and J usage is TRBJ2-7; no clear D. Germline V gene lookup returns CDR1 MNHEY and CDR2 SMNVEV (reference sequence). V lost 6 bases to trimming and J lost 6 bases, with 12 bases between them. This CDR3 region has 12 residues. CDR3 coding DNA: TGTGCCAGCAGCTTAGGCCCCTCCGAGCAGTACTTC. Translation: CASSLGPSEQYF.

There are many counts of this clonotype. This chain uses TRBV30 with TRBJ2-1, with D hard to call. From germline, CDR1 is GTSNPN and CDR2 SVGIG (reference sequence). Trimming took 1 base from V and 9 from J, leaving 13 bases between them. The CDR3 length is 13 residues. The CDR3 is CAWSDGRKSEQFF. As DNA, the CDR3 is TGTGCCTGGAGTGACGGGCGTAAGAGTGAGCAGTTCTTC. Combining the CDR3 with reference TRBV30 and TRBJ2-1 gives the whole variable domain SQTIHQWPATLVQPVGSPLSLECTVEGTSNPNLYWYRQAAGRGLQLLFYSVGIGQISSEVPQNLSASRPQDRQFILSSKKLLLSDSGFYLCAWSDGRKSEQFFGPGTRLTVL.

The gene calls are TRBV6-6 and TRBJ1-1, with 7 bases that match TRBD1. Germline CDR1 MNHNY, CDR2 SVGAGI (reference sequence). The ends lost 4 bases at V and 3 bases at J; junction bases unmatched: 2. CDR3 length equals 13 residues. The CDR3 protein is CASSWDRDTEAFF. As DNA, the CDR3 is TGTGCCAGCAGTTGGGACAGAGACACTGAAGCTTTCTTT.

The chain is built from TRBV6-2 or TRBV6-3 and TRBJ1-2; TRBD1 might be the D (5 bases). This CDR3 has 13 amino acids. V shed 2 bases and J shed 8 bases, with 12 bases lying between them. Germline assignment: CDR1 MNHEY and CDR2 SVGEGT. The CDR3 loop reads CASSYAGMGGYTF. The CDR3 DNA reads as TGTGCCAGCAGTTACGCAGGGATGGGAGGCTACACCTTC.

The chain employs TRBV5-1 and TRBJ2-3, with no clear D. V lost 0 bases and J 0 bases, leaving 8 bases between the germline ends. Germline CDR1 reads SGHRS; CDR2 reads YFSETQ. The CDR3 runs 15 residues. The CDR3 sequence: CASSLGEDSTDTQYF. CDR3 coding DNA: TGCGCCAGCAGCTTGGGAGAGGATAGCACAGATACGCAGTATTTT. Based on the CDR3 plus reference TRBV5-1 and TRBJ2-3, the full variable domain is KAGVTQTPRYLIKTRGQQVTLSCSPISGHRSVSWYQQTPGQGLQFLFEYFSETQRNKGNFPGRFSGRQFSNSRSEMNVSTLELGDSALYLCASSLGEDSTDTQYFGPGTRLTVL.

This clonotype was detected only a few times. The chain employs TRBV5-1 and TRBJ2-7; the match to TRBD1 covers 11 bases. Germline V lookup: CDR1 SGHRS, CDR2 YFSETQ. The ends lost 4 bases at V and 2 bases at J; junction bases unmatched: 8. The CDR3 loop spans 16 amino acids. The CDR3 loop is CASSTHRDRGAYEQYF. The CDR3 nucleotides read TGCGCCAGCAGCACACACCGGGACAGGGGGGCCTACGAGCAGTACTTC.

The chain couples TRBV5-1 to TRBJ2-3; D remains unclear. Trimming pared 0 bases from V and 6 bases from J, leaving 11 bases between. Germline assignment: CDR1 SGHRS and CDR2 YFSETQ. CDR3 size: 14 residues. CDR3 nucleotides: TGCGCCAGCAGCTTGGCCGCACCCCAGGATACGCAGTATTTT. Encoded protein: CASSLAAPQDTQYF.

This clonotype was seen only a few times. The genes are TRBV15 and TRBJ1-3; 8 positions agree with TRBD1. The length of the CDR3 is 15 residues. The germline V gene has CDR1 LNHNV and CDR2 YYDKDF (reference sequence). After removal of 5 bases from V and 2 bases from J, the junction contained 5 bases not matched to a gene. CDR3 sequence reads: CATSPRQGPGNTIYF. CDR3 coding DNA: TGTGCCACCAGCCCGAGACAGGGGCCTGGAAACACCATATATTTT.

This clonotype turned up a few times. This chain links TRBV6-2 or TRBV6-3 with TRBJ2-7, with 13 bases that match TRBD2. Germline-derived CDR1 and CDR2 are MNHEY and SVGEGT. With 1 base clipped from V and 3 bases from J, the junction kept 3 bases outside the gene matches. The CDR3 runs 16 residues. The CDR3 loop is CASSYLGLAGFYEQYF. Written as DNA, the CDR3 is TGTGCCAGCAGTTACTTGGGACTAGCGGGATTCTACGAGCAGTACTTC.

The chain couples TRBV19 to TRBJ1-2, with a tentative D call TRBD1 (6 bases). Germline assignment: CDR1 LNHDA and CDR2 SQIVND (reference sequence). This CDR3 has 15 amino acids. V lost 7 bases to trimming and J lost 4 bases, with 19 bases between them. The CDR3: CASMAQRTASYGYTF. In DNA, the CDR3 is TGTGCCAGTATGGCCCAGCGGACAGCGAGCTATGGCTACACCTTC.

The V call is TRBV19, the J call TRBJ2-7; TRBD1 is a possible D gene (6 bases). V dropped 4 bases and J dropped 0 bases, with 10 bases sitting between them. Germline V gene sequence: CDR1 LNHDA, CDR2 SQIVND (reference sequence). The CDR3 is made up of 14 amino acids. The CDR3: CASSRPGHSYEQYF. CDR3 coding DNA: TGTGCCAGTAGTAGACCGGGACACTCCTACGAGCAGTACTTC.

Written as DNA, the CDR3 is TGTGCCAGCAGCCCAGAAGGGACAGGGGGGCGGACTGAAGCTTTCTTT. Translating gives CASSPEGTGGRTEAFF. The chain couples TRBV13 to TRBJ1-1; 11 bases align to TRBD1. This CDR3 has 16 amino acids. Trimming cost V 5 bases and J 5 bases; bases outside gene matches: 10. The germline CDR1 and CDR2 sequences are PRHDT and FYEKMQ (reference sequence).

The genes are TRBV24-1 and TRBJ2-2, with TRBD1 matching over 7 bases. The V gene's germline CDR1 is KGHDR and CDR2 SFDVKD. The CDR3 spans 14 residues. The junction had 8 bases not matched to a gene; V was cut back by 9 bases and J by 5 bases. The CDR3 DNA follows: TGTGCCACCTCCCCGAGGGGGCGGACCGGGGAGCTGTTTTTT. This codes for CATSPRGRTGELFF.

The chain uses TRBV7-3 and TRBJ2-3; the match to TRBD2 covers 11 bases. The junction had 1 base not matched to a gene; V was cut back by 6 bases and J by 8 bases. This CDR3 contains 12 residues. Germline V gives CDR1 SGHTA, CDR2 FQGTGA. CDR3 sequence reads: CASSTSGGTQYF. The CDR3 nucleotides are TGTGCCAGCAGTACTAGCGGGGGTACGCAGTATTTT.

This chain links TRBV5-1 with TRBJ2-3, with 9 bases fitting TRBD1. This CDR3 comprises 15 residues. The trim removed 0 bases at V and 3 bases at J, leaving 2 bases unmatched. CDR1 SGHRS and CDR2 YFSETQ come from the germline V gene. CDR3 sequence reads: CASSLVGTGTDTQYF. The CDR3 region has the DNA TGCGCCAGCAGCTTGGTTGGGACAGGGACAGATACGCAGTATTTT.

The sample holds a few counts of this clonotype. The genes are TRBV5-1 and TRBJ2-7; 7 bases fit TRBD1. Trimming at V came to 4 bases and at J to 4 bases, leaving 14 bases not matched to a gene. Germline V gives CDR1 SGHRS, CDR2 YFSETQ. The CDR3 totals 16 residues. This CDR3 is CASSPFSTGNFYEQYF. Here the CDR3 DNA reads TGCGCCAGCAGCCCTTTCTCGACAGGGAATTTTTACGAGCAGTACTTC.

This clonotype was seen more than once but under ten times. The CDR3 DNA is TGTGCCAGCACCCCGACTAGTGGTGAGCAGTTCTTC. This codes for CASTPTSGEQFF. V gene TRBV14 combines with J gene TRBJ2-1, with D maybe TRBD2 (6 bases). Trimming took 7 bases from V and 9 from J, leaving 13 bases between them. The CDR3 totals 12 residues. Looked up from germline, CDR1 is SGHDN and CDR2 is FVKESK.

The chain carries TRBV18 and TRBJ2-3, with D possibly being TRBD1 (7 bases). V gave up 5 bases and J gave up 5 bases, with 17 bases separating them. The CDR3 totals 15 residues. CDR1 and CDR2 from the germline V gene are KGHSH and LQKENI. CDR3 DNA sequence: TGTGCCAGCTCATTCACGAACCAGGGGGGAGATACGCAGTATTTT. Translating gives CASSFTNQGGDTQYF. The entire variable domain, with the rest obtained from reference TRBV18 and TRBJ2-3, is as follows: NAGVMQNPRHLVRRRGQEARLRCSPMKGHSHVYWYRQLPEEGLKFMVYLQKENIIDESGMPKERFSAEFPKEGPSILRIQQVVRGDSAAYFCASSFTNQGGDTQYFGPGTRLTVL.

In its sample, this clonotype was seen a few times. The chain joins TRBV18 to TRBJ2-3; TRBD1 agrees at 11 bases. Trimming took 3 bases from V and 3 from J; bases not matched to a gene: 5. The V gene's germline CDR1 is KGHSH and CDR2 LQKENI. CDR3 length: 16 residues. The CDR3 nucleotides are TGTGCCAGCTCACCTCGGACAGGGGGCGCAACAGATACGCAGTATTTT. Its translation is CASSPRTGGATDTQYF.